This T cell receptor (beta chain) was recovered during a study of T-cell reconstitution after alpha-beta-depleted transplantation in children. The study's findings and limits: Alpha-beta T cells present about two months after transplant were reported to originate from several hundred expanded graft clones. From newly produced T cells came most of the T-cell counts and diversity one year after transplant.

This clonotype was observed many times. Its specificity is unknown. Preparing the TCRbeta library involved the use of unique molecular identifiers. TCRdb redid the calling of the PCR reads with MiXCR, one entry per CDR3 protein. The sample carries roughly 490,000 distinct CDR3 sequences, about an eighth recorded once. This TCR was sampled from a female patient aged 2-15 years who had a stem cell transplant for aplastic anemia, so the T cells may come from the graft donor. Specimen: PBMCs, mostly from graft donor cells, collected 180 days after TCRalphabeta/CD19-depleted stem cell transplant.

CDR3 protein: CASYSGNEQFF. CDR3 coding DNA: TGCGCCAGCTACTCTGGGAATGAGCAGTTCTTC. V usage is TRBV10-2 and J usage is TRBJ2-1; the D is unclear. The CDR3 extends over 11 amino acids. The V gene's germline CDR1 is WSHSY and CDR2 SAAADI. V shed 8 bases and J shed 7 bases, with 9 bases lying between them.